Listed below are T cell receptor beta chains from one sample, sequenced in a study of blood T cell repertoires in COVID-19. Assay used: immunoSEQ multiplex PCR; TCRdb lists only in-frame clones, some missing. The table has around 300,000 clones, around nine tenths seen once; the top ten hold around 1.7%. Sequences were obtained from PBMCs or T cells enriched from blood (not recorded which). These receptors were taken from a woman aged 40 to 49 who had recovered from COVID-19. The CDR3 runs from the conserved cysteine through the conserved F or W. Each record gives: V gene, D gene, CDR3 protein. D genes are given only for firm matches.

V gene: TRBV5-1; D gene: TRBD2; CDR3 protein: CASSLGLAGGNEQFF
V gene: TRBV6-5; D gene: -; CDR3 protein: CASTWGEETQYF
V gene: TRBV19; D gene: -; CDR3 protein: CASSTGYSYNSPLHF
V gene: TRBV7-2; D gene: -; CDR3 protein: CASSLGGAGRTDTQYF
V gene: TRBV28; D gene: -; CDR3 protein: CASSLRRNIQYF
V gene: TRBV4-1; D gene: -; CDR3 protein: CASSRKDSNDYNEQFF
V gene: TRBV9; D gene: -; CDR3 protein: CASSVGRGGAAPEAFF
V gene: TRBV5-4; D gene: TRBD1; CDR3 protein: CASSAQGVHNTEAFF
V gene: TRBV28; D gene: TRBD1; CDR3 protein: CASRTWDSVSGNTIYF
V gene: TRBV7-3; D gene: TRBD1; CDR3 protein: CASSLTTGAGELFF
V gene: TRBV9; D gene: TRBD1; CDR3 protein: CASSVSGQANNEQFF
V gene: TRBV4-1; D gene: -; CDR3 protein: CASSPSVRVSNYGYTF
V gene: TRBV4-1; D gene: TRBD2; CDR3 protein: CASSRDGRPTGELFF
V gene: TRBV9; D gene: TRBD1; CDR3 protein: CASSVGQMRYGYTF
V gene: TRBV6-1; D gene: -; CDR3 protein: CASSQSVRGNTIYF
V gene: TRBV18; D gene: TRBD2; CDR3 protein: CASSPWTSGRSLSTDTQYF
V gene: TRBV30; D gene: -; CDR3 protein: CAWRGDTFWGYTF
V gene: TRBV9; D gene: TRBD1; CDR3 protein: CASSPNRGSYNEQFF
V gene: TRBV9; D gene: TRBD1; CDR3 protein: CASRRDRGSGYTF
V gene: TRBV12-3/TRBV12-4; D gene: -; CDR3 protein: CASSFAGELFF
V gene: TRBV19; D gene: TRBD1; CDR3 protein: CASSIGTGGYGYTF
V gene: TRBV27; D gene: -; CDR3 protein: CASSPPSSWETQYF
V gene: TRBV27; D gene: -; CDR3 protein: CASSPTPGGTGELFF
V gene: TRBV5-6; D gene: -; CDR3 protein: CASSPYVGAVAYNEQFF
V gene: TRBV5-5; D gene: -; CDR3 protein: CASSLTGSNTGELFF
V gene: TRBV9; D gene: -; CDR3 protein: CASSVVGGSTEAFF
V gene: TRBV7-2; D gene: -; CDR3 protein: CASSLTPVRALDYGYTF
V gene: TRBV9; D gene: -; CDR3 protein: CASSVLLSTDTQYF
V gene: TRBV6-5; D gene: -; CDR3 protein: CASSFSGQEAFF
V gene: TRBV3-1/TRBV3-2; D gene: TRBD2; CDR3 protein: CASSQLTSGGYEQYF
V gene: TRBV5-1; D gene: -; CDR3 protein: CASSYGGNYGYTF
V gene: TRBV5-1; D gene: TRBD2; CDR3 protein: CASSLGRREEETQYF
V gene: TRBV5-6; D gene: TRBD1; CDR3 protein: CASSLGTGYEQYF
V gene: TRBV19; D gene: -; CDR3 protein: CASSIFGTPSSGNTIYF
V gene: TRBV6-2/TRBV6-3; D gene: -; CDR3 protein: CASSYGAYPRSTEAFF
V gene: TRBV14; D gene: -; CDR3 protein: CASSQESDRRNYSNQPQHF
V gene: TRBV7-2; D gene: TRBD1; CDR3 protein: CASSSKGQNYGYTF
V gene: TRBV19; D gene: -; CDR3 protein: CASSIRGRRRETQYF
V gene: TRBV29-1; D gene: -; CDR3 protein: CSVEDRWGASSGANVLTF
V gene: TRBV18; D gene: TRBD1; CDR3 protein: CASSQGANTGELFF
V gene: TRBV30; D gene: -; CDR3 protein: CAWTRRRGHEKLFF
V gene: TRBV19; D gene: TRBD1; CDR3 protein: CASKDRGEKETQYF
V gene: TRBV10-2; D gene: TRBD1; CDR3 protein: CASSDAWTGMNTEAFF
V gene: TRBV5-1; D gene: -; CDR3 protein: CASSSDRATGELFF
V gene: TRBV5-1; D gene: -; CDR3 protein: CASSFEKGTDTQYF
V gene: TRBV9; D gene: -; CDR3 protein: CASSAGGGTYQETQYF
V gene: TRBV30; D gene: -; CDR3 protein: CAWTPGLDGYTF
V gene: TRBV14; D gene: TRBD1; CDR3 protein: CASSQVRFLGTGDKETQYF
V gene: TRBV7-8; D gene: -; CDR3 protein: CASSRPPSAIYF
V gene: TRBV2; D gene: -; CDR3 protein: CASNFGSYEQYF
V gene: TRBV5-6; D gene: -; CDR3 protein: CASRTSQTYNEQFF
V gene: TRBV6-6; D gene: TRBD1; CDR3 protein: CASSFWDRDNSPLHF
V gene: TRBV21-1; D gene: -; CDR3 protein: CASSVYSLGNQPQHF
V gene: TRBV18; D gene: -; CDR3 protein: CASSPPIGEHTEAFF
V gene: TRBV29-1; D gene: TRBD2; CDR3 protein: CSVNGLAGTGELFF
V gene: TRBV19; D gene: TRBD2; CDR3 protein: CASSIGKSSGVGDTQYF
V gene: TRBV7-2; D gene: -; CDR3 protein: CASSLGNGPNSPLHF
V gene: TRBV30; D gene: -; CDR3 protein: CAWSRATTEAFF
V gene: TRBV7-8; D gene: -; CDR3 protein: CASNQGLAGELFF